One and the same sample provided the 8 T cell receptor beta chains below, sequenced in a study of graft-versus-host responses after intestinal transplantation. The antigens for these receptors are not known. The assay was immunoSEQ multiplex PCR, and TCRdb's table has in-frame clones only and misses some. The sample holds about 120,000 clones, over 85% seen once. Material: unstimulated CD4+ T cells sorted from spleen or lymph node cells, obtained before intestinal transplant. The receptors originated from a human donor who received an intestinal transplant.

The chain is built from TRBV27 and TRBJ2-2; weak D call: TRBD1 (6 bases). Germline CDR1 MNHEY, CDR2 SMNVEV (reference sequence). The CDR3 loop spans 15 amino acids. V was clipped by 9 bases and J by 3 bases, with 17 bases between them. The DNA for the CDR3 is TGTGCCAGTAGTCAGGGGCAGTTTTACACCGGGGAGCTGTTTTTT. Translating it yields CASSQGQFYTGELFF.

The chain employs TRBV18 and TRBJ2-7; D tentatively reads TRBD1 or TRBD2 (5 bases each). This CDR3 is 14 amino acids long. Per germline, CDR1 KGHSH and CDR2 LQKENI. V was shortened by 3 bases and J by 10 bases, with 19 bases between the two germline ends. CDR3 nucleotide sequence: TGTGCCAGCTCACCGGAGGCAGGGCATATTGCCCAGTACTTC. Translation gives CASSPEAGHIAQYF.

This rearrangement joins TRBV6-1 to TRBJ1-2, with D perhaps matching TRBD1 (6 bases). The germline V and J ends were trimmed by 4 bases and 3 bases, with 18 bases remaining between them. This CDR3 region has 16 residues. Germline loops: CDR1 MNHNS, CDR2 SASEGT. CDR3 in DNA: TGTGCCAGCAGTGCAACGACCAGGGGTCGGTACTATGGCTACACCTTC. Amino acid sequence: CASSATTRGRYYGYTF.

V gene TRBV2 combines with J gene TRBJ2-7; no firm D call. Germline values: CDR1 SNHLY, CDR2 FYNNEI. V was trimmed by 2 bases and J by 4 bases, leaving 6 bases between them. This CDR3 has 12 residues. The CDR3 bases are TGTGCCAGCAGTGAACAAGGTTACGAGCAGTACTTC. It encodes CASSEQGYEQYF.

CDR3 protein: CASRLAGSSYEQYF. CDR3 in DNA: TGTGCCAGCAGGCTAGCGGGGAGCTCCTACGAGCAGTACTTC. The chain has TRBV11-2 and TRBJ2-7; 9 bases match TRBD2. CDR3 length equals 14 residues. Trimming at V came to 6 bases and at J to 0 bases, leaving 3 bases not matched to a gene. From germline, CDR1 is SGHAT and CDR2 FQNNGV.

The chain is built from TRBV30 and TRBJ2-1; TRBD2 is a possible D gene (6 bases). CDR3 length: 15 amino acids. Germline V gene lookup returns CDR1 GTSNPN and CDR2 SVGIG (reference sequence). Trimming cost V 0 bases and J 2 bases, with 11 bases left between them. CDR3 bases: TGTGCCTGGAGTGTGCGGGGTATTCCCTACAATGAGCAGTTCTTC. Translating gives CAWSVRGIPYNEQFF. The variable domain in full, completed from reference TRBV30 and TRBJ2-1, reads SQTIHQWPATLVQPVGSPLSLECTVEGTSNPNLYWYRQAAGRGLQLLFYSVGIGQISSEVPQNLSASRPQDRQFILSSKKLLLSDSGFYLCAWSVRGIPYNEQFFGPGTRLTVL.

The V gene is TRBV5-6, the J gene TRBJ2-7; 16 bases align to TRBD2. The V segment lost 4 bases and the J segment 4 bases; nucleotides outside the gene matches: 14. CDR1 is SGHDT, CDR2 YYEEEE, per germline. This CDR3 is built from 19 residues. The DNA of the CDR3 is TGTGCCAGCAGCCGGTTATCGGGACTAGCGGGAGGGCGCGAGTACGAGCAGTACTTC. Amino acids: CASSRLSGLAGGREYEQYF. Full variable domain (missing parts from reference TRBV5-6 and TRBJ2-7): DAGVTQSPTHLIKTRGQQVTLRCSPKSGHDTVSWYQQALGQGPQFIFQYYEEEERQRGNFPDRFSGHQFPNYSSELNVNALLLGDSALYLCASSRLSGLAGGREYEQYFGPGTRLTVT.

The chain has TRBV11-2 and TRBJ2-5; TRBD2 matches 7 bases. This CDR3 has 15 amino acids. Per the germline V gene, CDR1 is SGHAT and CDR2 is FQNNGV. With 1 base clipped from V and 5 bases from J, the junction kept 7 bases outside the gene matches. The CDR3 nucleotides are TGTGCCAGCAGCTTAGTGGGAGGGAGTGAGGAGACCCAGTACTTC. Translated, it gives CASSLVGGSEETQYF.